This T cell receptor beta chain was captured by sequencing in a study of shared clonotypes between healthy human individuals (dated by TCRdb to the early 2020s). At the level of the whole study: Three men and two women, aged 18 to 49 years, made up the cohort. The study deeply sequenced blood TCR repertoires of five healthy adults to estimate repertoire size and the extent of clonotype sharing between individuals. To increase sequencing depth and limit assay-specific biases, different laboratories used diverse techniques to prepare libraries and sequence TCR repertoires. Between about 0.9 and 9 billion PBMCs per donor were obtained by leukapheresis.

Relative to germline, V is missing 4 bases and J is missing 2 bases, with 7 bases of the junction outside any gene match. The germline V gene yields SGHRS for CDR1 and YFSETQ for CDR2. The CDR3 runs 15 residues from the cysteine to the phenylalanine. This entry keeps only the CDR3 DNA: 45 bases, framed from base 1. The donors were healthy, HIV-negative adults who had no recently reported acute infections or vaccinations. Every donor was a Caucasian adult residing in Nashville, Tennessee, USA. For unsorted samples, about 90 million PBMCs were counted, and genomic DNA was extracted using the QIAamp DNA Blood Mini kit. Blood was obtained by leukapheresis, after which PBMCs were separated by Ficoll-Histopaque density gradient centrifugation and cryopreserved in liquid nitrogen vapor phase. With regard to this clone: This clone's antigen is unknown. No base qualities exist here, and no much larger clone lies one base off it.

Using the deep immunoSEQ assay, TCR CDR3 regions were amplified from genomic DNA by multiplex PCR. Extracted genomic DNA from each cell subset was distributed evenly across all wells of several immunoSEQ 96-well plates, and each plate was treated as a replicate. For unsorted PBMC, 250 to 300 ng genomic DNA, equal to 30,000 or so T cell genomes, was loaded into each replicate PCR. Genomic DNA from unsorted PBMC was sequenced over ten immunoSEQ deep assay plates. Purified libraries were measured with a Qubit 3.0 fluorometer, size-checked on a Bioanalyzer 2100, and measured again with the KAPA Library Quantification kit. A separate single-read 150-cycle Illumina NextSeq 550 flow cell was used to sequence each immunoSEQ 96-well plate. From the authors' description of their analysis: Because only junctional sequences without quality scores were contained in the immunoSEQ output, filtering matching that applied to full-length reads could not be performed. To assign V/J genes and CDR3, sequences were annotated using PyIR, a Python wrapper for IgBLAST v1.9, with IMGT germline references. Reads were filtered out if the reads had weak V/J assignments (E-value above 1e-6), no CDR3, stop codons, out-of-frame junctions, or ambiguous translated residues. A V3J clonotype was defined by an identical inferred V gene, J gene, and CDR3 amino acid sequence. The percentage overlap between two repertoires was calculated by dividing the number of shared unique clonotypes by the size of the smaller repertoire. Repertoire richness was assessed with RTK rarefaction, the Chao1 estimator, and Recon v2.1 estimates of unobserved clonotypes. TCRdb obtained this table from immuneACCESS and retained in-frame rearrangements with V and J assigned. These tables miss some clones; where compared with another copy, unresolved V genes account for less than half of the shortfall, and the remainder is unexplained. V and J calls and clone size are as listed in that table; D and trimming were resolved from the DNA. In all, the sample holds approximately 480,000 clones, and about three quarters of those were seen once. Clones ranked in the top ten supply around 13% of the sample.

Paper-wide results and their limitations: Based on pairwise subsampling, the degree of clonotype sharing among donors was expected to be affected by sequencing depth. Sampling was restricted to blood, and TCR repertoires in tissues likely differ from the TCR repertoires found in blood. The small number of donors limited the genetic and exposure-history diversity represented.

This sequence was found in a woman between 40 and 50 years old in good health. Some clones in this sample may be carry-over from other donors' samples. Sequenced: PBMCs. In this chain, TRBV5-1 is recombined with TRBJ2-7; TRBD1 agrees with 9 junctional bases. The CDR3 reads CASSGKGQGTYEQYF. The sequence in DNA is TGCGCCAGCAGCGGTAAAGGACAGGGGACCTACGAGCAGTACTTC.